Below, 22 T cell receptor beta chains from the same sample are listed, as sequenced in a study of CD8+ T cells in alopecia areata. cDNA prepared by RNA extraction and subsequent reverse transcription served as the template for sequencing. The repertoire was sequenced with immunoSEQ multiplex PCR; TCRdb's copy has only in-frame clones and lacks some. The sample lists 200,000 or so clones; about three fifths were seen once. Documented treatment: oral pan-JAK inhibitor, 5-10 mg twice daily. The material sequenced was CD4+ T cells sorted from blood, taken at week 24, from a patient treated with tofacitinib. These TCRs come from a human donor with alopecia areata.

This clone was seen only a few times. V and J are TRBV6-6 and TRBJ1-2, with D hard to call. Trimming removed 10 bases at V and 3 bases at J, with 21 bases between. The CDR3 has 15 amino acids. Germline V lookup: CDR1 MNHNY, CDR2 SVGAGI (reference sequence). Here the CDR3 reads CAISEKGGRDYGYTF. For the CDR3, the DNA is TGTGCCATCAGCGAGAAGGGAGGGCGGGACTATGGCTACACCTTC.

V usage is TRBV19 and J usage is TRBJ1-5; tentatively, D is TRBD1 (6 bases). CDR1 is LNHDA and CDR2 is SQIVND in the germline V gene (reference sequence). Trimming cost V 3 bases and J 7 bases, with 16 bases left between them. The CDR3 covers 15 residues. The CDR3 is CASSIRQAGDQPQHF. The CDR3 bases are TGTGCCAGTAGTATCCGACAGGCTGGGGACCAGCCCCAGCATTTT.

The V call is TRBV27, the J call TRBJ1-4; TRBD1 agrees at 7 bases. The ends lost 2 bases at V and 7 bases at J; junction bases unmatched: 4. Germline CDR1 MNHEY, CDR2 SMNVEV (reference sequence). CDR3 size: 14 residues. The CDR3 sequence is CASSLLGTAEKLFF. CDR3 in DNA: TGTGCCAGCAGTTTACTGGGGACAGCTGAAAAACTGTTTTTT.

The CDR3 nucleotides are TGTGCCAGCCGTAGGGACAGGGGAACAGATACGCAGTATTTT. This encodes CASRRDRGTDTQYF. The chain recombines TRBV6-5 with TRBJ2-3; 10 bases are a match to TRBD1. The V segment lost 8 bases and the J segment 3 bases; nucleotides outside the gene matches: 5. The germline V gene encodes CDR1 MNHEY and CDR2 SVGAGI. The CDR3 sequence is 14 residues long.

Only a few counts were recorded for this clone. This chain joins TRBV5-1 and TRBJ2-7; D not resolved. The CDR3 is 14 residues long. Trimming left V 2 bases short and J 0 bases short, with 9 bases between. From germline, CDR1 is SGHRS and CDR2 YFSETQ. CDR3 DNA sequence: TGCGCCAGCAGCTTTGGTGTCACCTCCTACGAGCAGTACTTC. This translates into CASSFGVTSYEQYF.

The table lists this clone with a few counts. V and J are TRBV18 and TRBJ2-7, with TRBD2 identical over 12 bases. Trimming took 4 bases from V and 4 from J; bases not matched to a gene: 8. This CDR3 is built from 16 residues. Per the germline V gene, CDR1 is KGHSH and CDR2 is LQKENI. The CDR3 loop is CASSRLAGERAYEQYF. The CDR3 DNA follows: TGTGCCAGCTCACGACTAGCGGGAGAAAGGGCTTACGAGCAGTACTTC.

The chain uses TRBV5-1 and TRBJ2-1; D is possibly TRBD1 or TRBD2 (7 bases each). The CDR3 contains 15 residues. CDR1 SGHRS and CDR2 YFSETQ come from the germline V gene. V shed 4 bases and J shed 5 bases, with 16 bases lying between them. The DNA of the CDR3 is TGCGCCAGCAGCCTTAGACAGGGAGGGGACAATGAGCAGTTCTTC. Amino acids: CASSLRQGGDNEQFF. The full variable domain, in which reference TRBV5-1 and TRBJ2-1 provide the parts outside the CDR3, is KAGVTQTPRYLIKTRGQQVTLSCSPISGHRSVSWYQQTPGQGLQFLFEYFSETQRNKGNFPGRFSGRQFSNSRSEMNVSTLELGDSALYLCASSLRQGGDNEQFFGPGTRLTVL.

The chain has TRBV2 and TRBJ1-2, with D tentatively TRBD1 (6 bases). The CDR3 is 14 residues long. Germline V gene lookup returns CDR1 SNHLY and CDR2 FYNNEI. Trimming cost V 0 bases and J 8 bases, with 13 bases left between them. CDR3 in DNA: TGTGCCAGCAGTGAAGCGCTTCAGGGGTACGGCTACACCTTC. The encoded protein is CASSEALQGYGYTF.

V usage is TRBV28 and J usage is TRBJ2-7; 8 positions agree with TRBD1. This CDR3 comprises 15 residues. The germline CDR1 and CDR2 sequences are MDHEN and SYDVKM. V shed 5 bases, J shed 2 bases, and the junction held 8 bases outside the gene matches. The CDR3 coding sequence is TGTGCCAGCAGTACCCAGACAGGGGCAACCTACGAGCAGTACTTC. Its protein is CASSTQTGATYEQYF.

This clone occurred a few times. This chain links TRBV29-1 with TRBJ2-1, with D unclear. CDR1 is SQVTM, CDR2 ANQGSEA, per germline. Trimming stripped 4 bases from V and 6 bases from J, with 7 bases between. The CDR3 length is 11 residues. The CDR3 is CSVAASNEQFF. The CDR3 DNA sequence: TGCAGCGTTGCGGCCAGCAATGAGCAGTTCTTC.

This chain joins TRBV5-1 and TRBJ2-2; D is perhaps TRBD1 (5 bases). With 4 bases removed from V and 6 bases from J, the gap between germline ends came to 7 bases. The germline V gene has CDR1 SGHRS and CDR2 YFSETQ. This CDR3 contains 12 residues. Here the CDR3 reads CASSQGAGELFF. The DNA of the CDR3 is TGCGCCAGCAGCCAGGGCGCCGGGGAGCTGTTTTTT.

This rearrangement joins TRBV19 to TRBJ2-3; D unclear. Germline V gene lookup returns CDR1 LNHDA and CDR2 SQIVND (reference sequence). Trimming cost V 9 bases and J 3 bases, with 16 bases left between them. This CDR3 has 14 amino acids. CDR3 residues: CASQMGARTDTQYF. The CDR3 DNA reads TGTGCCAGCCAAATGGGTGCAAGGACAGATACGCAGTATTTT.

This CDR3 is CSATRRLAKNIQYF. The CDR3 DNA reads TGCAGCGCGACAAGAAGACTAGCCAAAAACATTCAGTACTTC. The chain links TRBV29-1 to TRBJ2-4; D is uncertain. CDR1 is SQVTM and CDR2 is ANQGSEA in the germline V gene. The CDR3 is 14 amino acids. Deletions cut 7 bases from V and 0 bases from J, with 13 bases between.

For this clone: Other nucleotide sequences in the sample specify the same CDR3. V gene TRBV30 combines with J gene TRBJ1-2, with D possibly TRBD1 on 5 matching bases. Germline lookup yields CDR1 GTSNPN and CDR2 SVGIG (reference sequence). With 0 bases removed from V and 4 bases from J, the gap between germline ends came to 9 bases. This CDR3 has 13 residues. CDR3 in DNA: TGTGCCTGGAGTGTACGCGGGGCCTATGGCTACACCTTC. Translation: CAWSVRGAYGYTF.

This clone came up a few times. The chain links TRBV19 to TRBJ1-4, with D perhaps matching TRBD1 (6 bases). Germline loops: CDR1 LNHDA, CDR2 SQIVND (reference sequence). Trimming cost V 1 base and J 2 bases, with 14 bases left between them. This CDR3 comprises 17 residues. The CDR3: CASSIVRARGTNEKLFF. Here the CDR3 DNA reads TGTGCCAGTAGTATAGTCAGAGCTAGGGGGACTAATGAAAAACTGTTTTTT.

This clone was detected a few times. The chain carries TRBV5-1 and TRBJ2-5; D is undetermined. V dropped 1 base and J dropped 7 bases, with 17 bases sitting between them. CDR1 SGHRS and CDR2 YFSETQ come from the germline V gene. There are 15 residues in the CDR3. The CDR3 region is CASSLFQDPDATQYF. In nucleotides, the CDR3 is TGCGCCAGCAGCTTGTTTCAGGATCCTGATGCGACCCAGTACTTC.

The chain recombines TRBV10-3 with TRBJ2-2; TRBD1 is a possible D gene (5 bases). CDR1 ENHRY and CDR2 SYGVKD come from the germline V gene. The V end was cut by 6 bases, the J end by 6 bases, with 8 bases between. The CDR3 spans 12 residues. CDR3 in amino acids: CAISPGSGELFF. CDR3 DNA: TGTGCCATCAGCCCAGGGTCCGGGGAGCTGTTTTTT.

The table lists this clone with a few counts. The DNA for the CDR3 is TGTGCCAGCAGCCGAGAGACAGGATTATATGGCTACACCTTC. Encoded protein: CASSRETGLYGYTF. The chain uses TRBV9 and TRBJ1-2, with D possibly being TRBD1 (6 bases). Germline CDR1 reads SGDLS; CDR2 reads YYNGEE. V lost 4 bases and J 5 bases, leaving 15 bases between the germline ends. This CDR3 has 14 residues.

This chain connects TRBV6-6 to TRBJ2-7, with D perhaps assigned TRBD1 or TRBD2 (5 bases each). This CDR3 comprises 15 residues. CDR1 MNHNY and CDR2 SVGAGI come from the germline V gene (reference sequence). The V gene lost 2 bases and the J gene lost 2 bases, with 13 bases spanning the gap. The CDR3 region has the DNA TGTGCCAGCAGTTACCCGGGACGATTTACCTACGAGCAGTACTTC. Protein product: CASSYPGRFTYEQYF.

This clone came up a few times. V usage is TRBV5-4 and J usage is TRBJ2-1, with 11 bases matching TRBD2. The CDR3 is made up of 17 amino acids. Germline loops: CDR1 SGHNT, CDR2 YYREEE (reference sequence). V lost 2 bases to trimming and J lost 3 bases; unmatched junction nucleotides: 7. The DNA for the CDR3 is TGTGCCAGCAGCTTATCAACAACTAGCGGGGGCTACAATGAGCAGTTCTTC. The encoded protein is CASSLSTTSGGYNEQFF. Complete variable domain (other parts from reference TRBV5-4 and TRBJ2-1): ETGVTQSPTHLIKTRGQQVTLRCSSQSGHNTVSWYQQALGQGPQFIFQYYREEENGRGNFPPRFSGLQFPNYSSELNVNALELDDSALYLCASSLSTTSGGYNEQFFGPGTRLTVL.

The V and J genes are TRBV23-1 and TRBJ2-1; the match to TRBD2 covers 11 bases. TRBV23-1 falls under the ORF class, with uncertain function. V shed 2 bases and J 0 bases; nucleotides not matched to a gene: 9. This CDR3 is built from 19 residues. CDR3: CASSQRGLAELCSYNEQFF. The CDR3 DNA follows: TGCGCCAGCAGTCAACGGGGACTAGCGGAGCTCTGCTCCTACAATGAGCAGTTCTTC.

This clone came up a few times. The CDR3 DNA follows: TGTGCCAGCAGTAAACCGGGACTTCGGGGGCTCTACGAGCAGTACTTC. Translation gives CASSKPGLRGLYEQYF. This chain connects TRBV27 to TRBJ2-7; D may be TRBD1 or TRBD2 (6 bases each). This CDR3 has 16 amino acids. Trimming pared 5 bases from V and 3 bases from J, leaving 20 bases between. Germline V gene data show CDR1 as MNHEY and CDR2 as SMNVEV (reference sequence).